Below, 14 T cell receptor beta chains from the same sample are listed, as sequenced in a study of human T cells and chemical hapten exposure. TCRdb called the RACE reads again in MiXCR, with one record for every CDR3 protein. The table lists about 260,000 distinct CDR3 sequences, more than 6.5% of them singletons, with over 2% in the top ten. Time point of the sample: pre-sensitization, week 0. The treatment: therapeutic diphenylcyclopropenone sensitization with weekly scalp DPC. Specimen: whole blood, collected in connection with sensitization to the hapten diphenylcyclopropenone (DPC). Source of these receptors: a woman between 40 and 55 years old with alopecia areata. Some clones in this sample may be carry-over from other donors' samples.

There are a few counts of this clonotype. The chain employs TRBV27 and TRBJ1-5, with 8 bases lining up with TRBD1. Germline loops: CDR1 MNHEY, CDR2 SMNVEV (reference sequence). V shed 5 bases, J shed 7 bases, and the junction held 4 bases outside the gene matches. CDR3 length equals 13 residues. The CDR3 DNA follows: TGTGCCAGCAGTCCGGACAGGGTACAGCCCCAGCATTTT. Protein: CASSPDRVQPQHF.

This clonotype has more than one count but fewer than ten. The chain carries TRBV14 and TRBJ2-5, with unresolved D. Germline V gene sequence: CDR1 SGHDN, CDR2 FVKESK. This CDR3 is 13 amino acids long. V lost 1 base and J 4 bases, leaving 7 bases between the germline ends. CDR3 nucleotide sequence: TGTGCCAGCAGCCAAGGATGGTCAGAGACCCAGTACTTC. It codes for CASSQGWSETQYF.

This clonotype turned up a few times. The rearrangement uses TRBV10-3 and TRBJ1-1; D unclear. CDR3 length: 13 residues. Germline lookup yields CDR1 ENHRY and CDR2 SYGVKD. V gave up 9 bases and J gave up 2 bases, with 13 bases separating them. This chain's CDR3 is CAMRTGKNTEAFF. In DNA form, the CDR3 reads TGTGCCATGCGGACGGGCAAAAACACTGAAGCTTTCTTT.

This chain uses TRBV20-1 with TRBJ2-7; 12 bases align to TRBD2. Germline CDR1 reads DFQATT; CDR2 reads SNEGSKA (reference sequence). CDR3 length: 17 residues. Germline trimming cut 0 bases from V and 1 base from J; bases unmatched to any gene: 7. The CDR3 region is CSARDPGTSGHSYEQYF. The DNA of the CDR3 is TGCAGTGCTAGAGATCCTGGGACTAGCGGGCATTCCTACGAGCAGTACTTC.

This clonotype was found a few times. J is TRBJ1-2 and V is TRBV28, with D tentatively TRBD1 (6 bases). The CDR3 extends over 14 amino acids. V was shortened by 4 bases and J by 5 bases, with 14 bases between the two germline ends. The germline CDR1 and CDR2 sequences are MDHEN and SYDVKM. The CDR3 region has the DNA TGTGCCAGCAGTTCTACCGACAGGACTTATGGCTACACCTTC. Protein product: CASSSTDRTYGYTF.

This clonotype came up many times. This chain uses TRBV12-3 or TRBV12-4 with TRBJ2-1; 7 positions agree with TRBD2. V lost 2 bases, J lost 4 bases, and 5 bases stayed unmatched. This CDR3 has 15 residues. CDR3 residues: CASSLRLAEYNEQFF. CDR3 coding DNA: TGTGCCAGCAGTTTACGCCTAGCGGAATACAATGAGCAGTTCTTC.

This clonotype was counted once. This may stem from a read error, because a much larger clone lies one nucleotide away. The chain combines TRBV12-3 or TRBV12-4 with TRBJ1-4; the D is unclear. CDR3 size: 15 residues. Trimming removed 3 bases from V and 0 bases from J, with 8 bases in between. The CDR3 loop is CASSLGTTTNEKLFF. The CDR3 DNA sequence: TGTGCCAGCAGTTTGGGAACGACAACTAATGAAAAACTGTTTTTT.

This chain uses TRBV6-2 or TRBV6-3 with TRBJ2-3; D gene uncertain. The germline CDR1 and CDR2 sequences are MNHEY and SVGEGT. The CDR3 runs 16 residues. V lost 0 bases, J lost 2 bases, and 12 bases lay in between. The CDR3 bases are TGTGCCAGCAGTTACTCGGACGAGTCCGTCACAGATACGCAGTATTTT. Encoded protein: CASSYSDESVTDTQYF.

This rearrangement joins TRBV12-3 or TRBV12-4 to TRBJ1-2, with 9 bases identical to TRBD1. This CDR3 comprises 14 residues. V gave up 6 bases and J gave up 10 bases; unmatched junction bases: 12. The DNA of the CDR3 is TGTGCCAGCAGCCGGGACAGGGAGATGCGTGACTACACCTTC. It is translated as CASSRDREMRDYTF.

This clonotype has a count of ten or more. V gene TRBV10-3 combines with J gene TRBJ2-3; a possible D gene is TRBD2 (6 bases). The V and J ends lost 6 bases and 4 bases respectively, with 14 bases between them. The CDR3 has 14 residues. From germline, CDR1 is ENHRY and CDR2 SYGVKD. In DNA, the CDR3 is TGTGCCATCAGCCGAATGGGGAGGCCAGATACGCAGTATTTT. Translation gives CAISRMGRPDTQYF.

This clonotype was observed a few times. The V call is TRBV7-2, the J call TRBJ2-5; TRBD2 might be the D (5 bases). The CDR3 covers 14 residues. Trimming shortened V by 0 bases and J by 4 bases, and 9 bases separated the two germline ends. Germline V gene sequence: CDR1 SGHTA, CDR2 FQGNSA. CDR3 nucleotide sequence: TGTGCCAGCAGCTTAGCGGCCGGGGTAGAGACCCAGTACTTC. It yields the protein CASSLAAGVETQYF.

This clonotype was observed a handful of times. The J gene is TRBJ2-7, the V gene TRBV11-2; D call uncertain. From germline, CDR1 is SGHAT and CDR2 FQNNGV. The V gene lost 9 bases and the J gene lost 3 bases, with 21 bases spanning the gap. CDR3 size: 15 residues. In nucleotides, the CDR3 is TGTGCCAGTAAGCTTAGGACCGGTCGCAGCTACGAGCAGTACTTC. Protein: CASKLRTGRSYEQYF.

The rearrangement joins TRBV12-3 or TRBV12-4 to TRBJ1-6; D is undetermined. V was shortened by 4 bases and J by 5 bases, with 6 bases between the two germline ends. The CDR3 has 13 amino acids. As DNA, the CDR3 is TGTGCCAGCAGTTGGGAAAATAATTCACCCCTCCACTTT. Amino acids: CASSWENNSPLHF.

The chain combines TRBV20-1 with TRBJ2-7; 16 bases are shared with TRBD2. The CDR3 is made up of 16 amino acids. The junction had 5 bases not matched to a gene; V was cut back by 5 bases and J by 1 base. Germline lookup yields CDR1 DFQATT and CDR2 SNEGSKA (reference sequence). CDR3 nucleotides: TGCAGTGCTGCCGGGACTAGCGGGAGGGGATCCTACGAGCAGTACTTC. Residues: CSAAGTSGRGSYEQYF.